The clone carrying this T cell receptor beta chain occurred a few times. The data originate from a study of blood T cell repertoires in COVID-19. Background on the study: Whether acute or convalescent, the COVID-19 samples came from the United States, Italy and Spain.

Germline V lookup: CDR1 LNHDA, CDR2 SQIVND (reference sequence). This CDR3 comprises 12 residues. With V trimmed by 7 bases and J by 8 bases, 6 bases remained unmatched. The data were produced by immunoSEQ multiplex PCR, yet TCRdb's version contains in-frame clones alone and is incomplete. The sample has some 330,000 clones, 80% to 90% seen once. Material: PBMCs or T cells enriched from blood (not recorded which). The clonotype was recovered from a man aged 30 to 45 who had recovered from COVID-19. V and J are TRBV19 and TRBJ1-2, with 8 bases lining up with TRBD1. CDR3 coding DNA: TGTGCCAGTACCCGACAGGGGCGAGGCTACACCTTC. This encodes CASTRQGRGYTF.